The 20 T cell receptor beta chains presented below share a single source sample, sequenced in a study of shared clonotypes between healthy human individuals. Using immunoSEQ multiplex PCR, the repertoire was profiled, and TCRdb retains in-frame clones only, with some absent. The table has millions of clones, just over 90% seen once. The sample consisted of naive CD4+ T cells sorted from blood. The subset here: CD45RA+ positively selected. These receptors originate from a young man in good health.

The CDR3 here is CASTTGPDGNEQYF. CDR3 in DNA: TGCGCCAGCACCACGGGACCCGACGGGAACGAGCAGTACTTC. The J gene is TRBJ2-5, the V gene TRBV10-2, with D possibly being TRBD1 or TRBD2 (5 bases each). The DNA end favors TRBJ2-7, so the J call may be wrong. Germline CDR1 is WSHSY and CDR2 is SAAADI. CDR3 size: 14 residues.

The chain joins TRBV7-8 to TRBJ1-3; TRBD1 matches at 7 bases. Germline V gene data show CDR1 as SGHVS and CDR2 as FQNEAQ. V was pared by 4 bases and J by 4 bases, with 4 bases of the junction left unmatched. The CDR3 sequence is 14 residues long. The CDR3 sequence is CASSWRQGGNTIYF. CDR3 sequence (DNA): TGTGCCAGCAGCTGGAGACAGGGAGGAAACACCATATATTTT.

In regard to this clone: Other nucleotide sequences from this sample produce the same CDR3. This sequence joins TRBV4-3 and TRBJ1-1; TRBD1 is a possible D gene (5 bases). The germline V gene has CDR1 LGHNA and CDR2 YSLEER. V shed 0 bases and J shed 4 bases, with 12 bases lying between them. The length of the CDR3 is 15 residues. CDR3 DNA: TGCGCCAGCAGCCAAGATCCGGGGGTAGCCACTGAAGCTTTCTTT. Translated, it gives CASSQDPGVATEAFF.

The chain carries TRBV10-3 and TRBJ2-1, with TRBD2 matching over 10 bases. The germline V gene encodes CDR1 ENHRY and CDR2 SYGVKD. CDR3 size: 19 residues. With V trimmed by 0 bases and J by 0 bases, 8 bases remained unmatched. The CDR3 DNA reads as TGTGCCATCAGTGAGTCTGCTAGCGGGAGTTTTAGCTCCTACAATGAGCAGTTCTTC. Amino acid sequence: CAISESASGSFSSYNEQFF.

The chain combines TRBV21-1 with TRBJ1-2; the table assigns TRBD1, which was not confirmed against the DNA. TRBV21-1 is described as a pseudogene. CDR3 size: 16 residues. CDR3 sequence (DNA): TGTGCCAGCAGCCCCCGGTTGGACAGGGGGCAGTGTGGCTACACCTTC. This encodes CASSPRLDRGQCGYTF.

This chain links TRBV7-6 with TRBJ1-1; 7 bases match TRBD1. This CDR3 has 15 amino acids. Germline values: CDR1 SGHVS, CDR2 FNYEAQ. The junction had 9 bases not matched to a gene; V was cut back by 5 bases and J by 3 bases. The CDR3 nucleotides are TGTGCCAGCAGCCCACAGGGGCCCGGGGACACTGAAGCTTTCTTT. Translating it yields CASSPQGPGDTEAFF.

The chain combines TRBV7-9 with TRBJ2-1; 13 bases match TRBD2. With V trimmed by 5 bases and J by 4 bases, 5 bases remained unmatched. This CDR3 spans 16 amino acids. Looked up from germline, CDR1 is SEHNR and CDR2 is FQNEAQ (reference sequence). This CDR3 reads CASSTGLAGAYNEQFF. DNA for the CDR3: TGTGCCAGCAGCACCGGACTAGCGGGAGCTTACAATGAGCAGTTCTTC.

J is TRBJ2-2 and V is TRBV27; D remains unclear. The CDR3 has 16 residues. Germline lookup yields CDR1 MNHEY and CDR2 SMNVEV (reference sequence). V dropped 0 bases and J dropped 2 bases, with 10 bases sitting between them. CDR3: CASSLSGRINTGELFF. CDR3 bases: TGTGCCAGCAGTTTATCGGGCAGGATAAACACCGGGGAGCTGTTTTTT.

This clone was observed once. The V call is TRBV5-4, the J call TRBJ2-6; D is unclear. Looked up from germline, CDR1 is SGHNT and CDR2 is YYREEE (reference sequence). The CDR3 is 16 amino acids. Deletions cut 3 bases from V and 1 base from J, with 11 bases between. The DNA of the CDR3 is TGTGCCAGCAGCTCCCCGCCCCAGTCTGGGGCCAACGTCCTGACTTTC. Amino acids: CASSSPPQSGANVLTF.

V is TRBV30 and J is TRBJ1-3, with a possible D match to TRBD1 (6 bases). This CDR3 spans 14 amino acids. Germline CDR1 is GTSNPN and CDR2 is SVGIG (reference sequence). Trimming cost V 1 base and J 1 base, with 8 bases left between them. CDR3 bases: TGTGCCTGGAGTGCGGGGGCATCTGGAAACACCATATATTTT. Its translation is CAWSAGASGNTIYF.

The chain joins TRBV25-1 to TRBJ1-1; maybe TRBD1 (5 bases). The CDR3 consists of 16 residues. CDR1 and CDR2 (germline): MGHDK, SYGVNS. V lost 2 bases, J lost 1 base, and 14 bases lay in between. The CDR3 reads CASSEGHNVGNTEAFF. CDR3 nucleotide sequence: TGTGCCAGCAGTGAAGGACACAACGTTGGGAACACTGAAGCTTTCTTT.

V is TRBV28 and J is TRBJ2-7; 11 bases map to TRBD1. Germline V gene sequence: CDR1 MDHEN, CDR2 SYDVKM. CDR3 size: 14 residues. V lost 3 bases to trimming and J lost 4 bases; unmatched junction nucleotides: 2. CDR3 amino acids: CASSFRDRGYEQYF. CDR3 bases: TGTGCCAGCAGTTTCCGGGACAGGGGGTACGAGCAGTACTTC. Full variable domain (missing parts from reference TRBV28 and TRBJ2-7): DVKVTQSSRYLVKRTGEKVFLECVQDMDHENMFWYRQDPGLGLRLIYFSYDVKMKEKGDIPEGYSVSREKKERFSLILESASTNQTSMYLCASSFRDRGYEQYFGPGTRLTVT.

With respect to this clone: Other nucleotide sequences from this sample produce the same CDR3. The V call is TRBV27, the J call TRBJ2-3; 11 positions match TRBD2. This CDR3 spans 13 amino acids. The germline V gene encodes CDR1 MNHEY and CDR2 SMNVEV (reference sequence). J was trimmed by 4 bases and V by 6 bases; bases with no gene match: 0. The DNA for the CDR3 is TGTGCCAGCAGACTAGCGGGGGCAGATACGCAGTATTTT. Its translation is CASRLAGADTQYF.

Turning to this clone: The sample carries other DNA sequences with the same CDR3. The chain employs TRBV28 and TRBJ2-2; the D is unclear. The CDR3 runs 14 residues. The V and J ends lost 3 bases and 1 base respectively, with 6 bases between them. Per germline, CDR1 MDHEN and CDR2 SYDVKM. CDR3 bases: TGTGCCAGCAGTTTGCTGGGGAACACCGGGGAGCTGTTTTTT. It is translated as CASSLLGNTGELFF.

The rearrangement uses TRBV9 and TRBJ2-4; 8 positions match TRBD1. The V gene end was trimmed by 0 bases and the J gene end by 11 bases; junction bases not matched to a gene: 7. Germline loops: CDR1 SGDLS, CDR2 YYNGEE. The CDR3 is 14 amino acids. The chain's CDR3 is CASSVDPGTGVQYF. As DNA, the CDR3 is TGTGCCAGCAGCGTAGACCCTGGGACAGGCGTTCAGTACTTC.

The chain has TRBV5-1 and TRBJ1-4; weak D call: TRBD1 (6 bases). The CDR3 has 16 residues. Germline V gene lookup returns CDR1 SGHRS and CDR2 YFSETQ. Between the trimmed V and J ends, which lost 2 bases and 7 bases, there was a span of 18 bases. CDR3 loop: CASSFILSGAGEKLFF. The CDR3 region has the DNA TGCGCCAGCAGCTTTATATTATCGGGGGCGGGTGAAAAACTGTTTTTT.

The chain has TRBV10-1 and TRBJ2-3; 8 positions match TRBD2. The CDR3 sequence is 19 residues long. The V and J ends lost 7 bases and 0 bases, in that order; junction bases with no gene match: 18. Germline lookup yields CDR1 WNHNN and CDR2 SYGVQD (reference sequence). The chain's CDR3 is CASTILPCAGGPSTDTQYF. The CDR3 DNA reads TGCGCCAGCACAATCCTCCCTTGTGCGGGAGGCCCTAGCACAGATACGCAGTATTTT.

The J gene is TRBJ2-7, the V gene TRBV30; 11 bases agree with TRBD1. This CDR3 is 14 amino acids long. CDR1 is GTSNPN and CDR2 is SVGIG in the germline V gene (reference sequence). The ends lost 4 bases at V and 3 bases at J; junction bases unmatched: 5. The CDR3 protein is CAWTAGQGVYEQYF. The CDR3 nucleotides are TGTGCCTGGACCGCGGGACAGGGGGTCTACGAGCAGTACTTC.

Details on this clone: Different DNA sequences within this sample yield the same CDR3. The chain joins TRBV5-4 to TRBJ2-1; 12 positions match TRBD2. CDR1 and CDR2 (germline): SGHNT, YYREEE (reference sequence). V lost 4 bases and J lost 4; bases outside the gene matches: 3. The CDR3 is 15 residues long. The DNA for the CDR3 is TGTGCCAGCAGCCCCGGGACTAGCGGGTACAATGAGCAGTTCTTC. Protein product: CASSPGTSGYNEQFF.

The rearrangement uses TRBV19 and TRBJ2-7; the D is unclear. V was trimmed by 4 bases and J by 2 bases, leaving 9 bases between them. Germline assignment: CDR1 LNHDA and CDR2 SQIVND (reference sequence). The CDR3 spans 13 residues. CDR3 region: CASSNSPPYEQYF. The CDR3 DNA reads TGTGCCAGTAGTAACTCCCCCCCCTACGAGCAGTACTTC.